This TCR beta chain derives from a study of beta chain features in type 1 diabetes. Since all of the isolated RNA was reverse transcribed, expressed TCRB transcripts were what got sequenced. Sequenced naive, central memory and regulatory T cell samples produced an average of roughly 3.5 million reads. TCRdb's table, derived via immunoSEQ multiplex PCR, lists solely in-frame clones and lacks some. Of approximately 380,000 clones in the sample, about 14% were seen once. J was trimmed by 4 bases and V by 4 bases; bases with no gene match: 15. The CDR3 has 17 amino acids. The germline CDR1 and CDR2 sequences are SQVTM and ANQGSEA.

Sequencing was carried out using naive CD4+ T cells from blood. The chain links TRBV29-1 to TRBJ2-1, with 8 bases fitting TRBD1. The sequence was collected from a woman aged 18-30 years in good health. CDR3 loop: CSVGTGIGSGKYNEQFF. The CDR3 DNA is TGCAGCGTTGGGACAGGGATTGGTAGCGGAAAATACAATGAGCAGTTCTTC.